The 30 T cell receptor beta chains below were found in one sample sequenced in a study of blood T cell repertoires in COVID-19. TCRdb keeps only in-frame clones here, not all; method: immunoSEQ multiplex PCR. The sample consists of roughly 100,000 clones, about 72% of them appearing once. The sequencing sample was made of peripheral blood. These receptors all come from a man aged 55 to 70 with active or convalescent COVID-19.

V gene TRBV6-5 combines with J gene TRBJ2-2, with 7 bases that match TRBD2. CDR1 and CDR2 (germline): MNHEY, SVGAGI. The trim removed 7 bases at V and 4 bases at J, leaving 6 bases unmatched. CDR3 size: 14 residues. The CDR3, as DNA: TGTGCCAGCACTTGGGGAGGGGCCACCGGGGAGCTGTTTTTT. As protein: CASTWGGATGELFF.

This clone was counted only a few times. The rearrangement joins TRBV19 to TRBJ1-6; TRBD1 is a possible D gene (6 bases). The CDR3 length is 15 residues. The germline V gene has CDR1 LNHDA and CDR2 SQIVND (reference sequence). V lost 6 bases and J 4 bases, leaving 13 bases between the germline ends. CDR3 sequence: CASRGEQGYNSPLHF. CDR3 nucleotide sequence: TGTGCCAGTAGGGGCGAACAGGGATATAATTCACCCCTCCACTTT. Based on the CDR3 plus reference TRBV19 and TRBJ1-6, the full variable domain is DGGITQSPKYLFRKEGQNVTLSCEQNLNHDAMYWYRQDPGQGLRLIYYSQIVNDFQKGDIAEGYSVSREKKESFPLTVTSAQKNPTAFYLCASRGEQGYNSPLHFGNGTRLTVT.

The gene calls are TRBV3-1 (or the pseudogene TRBV3-2) and TRBJ2-1; possibly TRBD2 for D (6 bases). V lost 4 bases to trimming and J lost 7 bases, with 14 bases between them. Germline V gene data show CDR1 as LGHDT and CDR2 as YNNKEL (reference sequence). The CDR3 spans 14 residues. CDR3 in DNA: TGTGCCAGCAGCCCCTCGAGTGGAGGGAATGAGCAGTTCTTC. Its protein product is CASSPSSGGNEQFF.

A single count supports this clone. V usage is TRBV19 and J usage is TRBJ2-1, with TRBD2 matching 14 bases. From germline, CDR1 is LNHDA and CDR2 SQIVND (reference sequence). Losses at the gene ends were 7 bases for V and 4 bases for J; bases not matched to a gene: 9. The CDR3 is made up of 17 amino acids. CDR3 region: CASKATSGRDLYNEQFF. In DNA, the CDR3 is TGTGCCAGTAAGGCGACTAGCGGGAGGGATCTGTACAATGAGCAGTTCTTC.

The J gene is TRBJ2-7, the V gene TRBV14; D gene unclear. V shed 0 bases and J shed 6 bases, with 9 bases lying between them. Germline-derived CDR1 and CDR2 are SGHDN and FVKESK. The CDR3 covers 13 residues. The CDR3 DNA is TGTGCCAGCAGCCAAGAACGAAGGAGCGAGCAGTACTTC. Residues: CASSQERRSEQYF.

The chain joins TRBV12-3 or TRBV12-4 to TRBJ2-1; D is ambiguous. The V and J ends lost 8 bases and 6 bases respectively, with 11 bases between them. CDR3 length: 12 amino acids. CDR3 loop: CASGPDGNEQFF. The CDR3, as DNA: TGTGCCAGCGGCCCCGATGGCAATGAGCAGTTCTTC.

V usage is TRBV7-6 and J usage is TRBJ2-5; D uncertain. CDR1 SGHVS and CDR2 FNYEAQ come from the germline V gene. The CDR3 has 12 residues. V lost 5 bases and J 4 bases, leaving 8 bases between the germline ends. CDR3 nucleotide sequence: TGTGCCAGCAGCCCCCGGGTAGAGACCCAGTACTTC. Its protein product is CASSPRVETQYF.

CDR3 nucleotides: TGTGCCACCAGCCCATCCCGAACTACCGGGGAGCTGTTTTTT. It is translated as CATSPSRTTGELFF. The chain employs TRBV15 and TRBJ2-2; D uncertain. Trimming removed 5 bases from V and 5 bases from J, with 12 bases in between. This CDR3 comprises 14 residues. CDR1 is LNHNV and CDR2 is YYDKDF in the germline V gene (reference sequence).

The chain couples TRBV29-1 to TRBJ2-1; 11 bases align to TRBD2. V was clipped by 7 bases and J by 4 bases; unmatched bases: 9. The CDR3 sequence is 15 residues long. Germline V gives CDR1 SQVTM, CDR2 ANQGSEA. Here the CDR3 reads CSARAGTSGYNEQFF. CDR3 nucleotides: TGCAGCGCAAGAGCCGGGACTAGCGGTTACAATGAGCAGTTCTTC.

In its sample, this clone was seen once. The gene calls are TRBV21-1 and TRBJ1-1; whether TRBD1, the table's D call, matches the DNA was not checked. TRBV21-1 is termed a pseudogene. The CDR3 consists of 13 residues. This CDR3 is CASSTTVNTEAFF. DNA for the CDR3: TGTGCCAGCAGCACGACAGTGAACACTGAAGCTTTCTTT.

The chain employs TRBV11-2 and TRBJ2-1; perhaps TRBD2 as D (6 bases). Trimming removed 6 bases at V and 5 bases at J, with 14 bases between. Germline V lookup: CDR1 SGHAT, CDR2 FQNNGV. The CDR3 extends over 14 amino acids. The CDR3 nucleotides are TGTGCCAGCAGGTCCGGAGGGTTACACAATGAGCAGTTCTTC. Translated: CASRSGGLHNEQFF.

This sequence joins TRBV14 and TRBJ2-1; TRBD2 is a possible D gene (5 bases). Germline V gives CDR1 SGHDN, CDR2 FVKESK. V gave up 1 base and J gave up 0 bases, with 7 bases separating them. This CDR3 comprises 15 residues. The CDR3 DNA reads TGTGCCAGCAGCCAAGTGGGGAGCTCCTACAATGAGCAGTTCTTC. Translating gives CASSQVGSSYNEQFF.

This CDR3 is CASSQEARTGGYTF. CDR3 bases: TGTGCCAGCAGCCAAGAAGCTCGGACGGGAGGCTACACCTTC. The rearrangement links TRBV3-1 (or the pseudogene TRBV3-2) to TRBJ1-2, with no clear D. In germline, CDR1 is LGHDT, CDR2 YNNKEL (reference sequence). This CDR3 spans 14 amino acids. The germline V and J ends were trimmed by 0 bases and 8 bases, with 13 bases remaining between them.

The rearrangement joins TRBV10-2 to TRBJ2-7, with TRBD1 identical over 8 bases. The germline CDR1 and CDR2 sequences are WSHSY and SAAADI. Trimming cost V 6 bases and J 3 bases; bases outside gene matches: 4. There are 13 residues in the CDR3. The CDR3 nucleotides read TGCGCCAGCAGCGAACAGGGGGACTACGAGCAGTACGTC. Protein sequence: CASSEQGDYEQYV.

The chain employs TRBV3-1 (or the pseudogene TRBV3-2) and TRBJ2-7, with a possible D match to TRBD2 (5 bases). Per germline, CDR1 LGHDT and CDR2 YNNKEL (reference sequence). The V gene lost 4 bases and the J gene lost 7 bases, with 17 bases spanning the gap. The CDR3 runs to 14 residues. Here the CDR3 DNA reads TGTGCCAGCAGCCTAAGAGGGAGTGGCCTGGAGCAGTACTTC. It translates to CASSLRGSGLEQYF.

The chain couples TRBV7-8 to TRBJ2-2; TRBD1 is a possible D gene (5 bases). The V gene's germline CDR1 is SGHVS and CDR2 FQNEAQ. The CDR3 covers 15 residues. V was cut by 3 bases and J by 4 bases, with 12 bases left in between. For the CDR3, the DNA is TGTGCCAGCAGCTTGCTGGGGCTAAGCACCGGGGAGCTGTTTTTT. As protein: CASSLLGLSTGELFF.

The genes are TRBV24-1 and TRBJ2-1, with D hard to call. The CDR3 runs 15 residues. Trimming pared 3 bases from V and 0 bases from J, leaving 8 bases between. Looked up from germline, CDR1 is KGHDR and CDR2 is SFDVKD. The CDR3 coding sequence is TGTGCCACCAGTGATAGTTGGAGCTCCTACAATGAGCAGTTCTTC. This sequence encodes CATSDSWSSYNEQFF.

The genes are TRBV18 and TRBJ1-1, with 8 bases aligning to TRBD1. Germline loops: CDR1 KGHSH, CDR2 LQKENI. Trimming took 4 bases from V and 5 from J; bases not matched to a gene: 9. This CDR3 spans 15 amino acids. The CDR3 loop is CASSLDRGEGTEAFF. The CDR3 coding sequence is TGTGCCAGCTCACTAGACAGGGGAGAGGGGACTGAAGCTTTCTTT.

The V gene is TRBV7-9, the J gene TRBJ2-5; 10 bases match TRBD1. The germline CDR1 and CDR2 sequences are SEHNR and FQNEAQ (reference sequence). This CDR3 spans 15 amino acids. Germline trimming cut 6 bases from V and 1 base from J; bases unmatched to any gene: 5. The CDR3 bases are TGTGCCAGCAGGAAAGGACAGGGGGGCCAAGAGACCCAGTACTTC. This sequence encodes CASRKGQGGQETQYF.

This rearrangement joins TRBV7-6 to TRBJ2-3; 7 nucleotides agree with TRBD2. The CDR3 has 16 amino acids. The germline CDR1 and CDR2 sequences are SGHVS and FNYEAQ. The trim removed 1 base at V and 0 bases at J, leaving 4 bases unmatched. The CDR3 is CASSLGSGVSTDTQYF. CDR3 DNA: TGTGCCAGCAGCTTAGGGAGCGGGGTTAGCACAGATACGCAGTATTTT.

This clone came up once. The V gene is TRBV7-3, the J gene TRBJ2-3; 10 bases fit TRBD2. This CDR3 contains 16 residues. The J segment lost 0 bases and the V segment lost 0 bases, leaving 0 bases of the junction unmatched. The V gene's germline CDR1 is SGHTA and CDR2 FQGTGA. The CDR3 here is CASSLTTSGSTDTQYF. CDR3 DNA: TGTGCCAGCAGCTTAACGACTAGCGGGAGCACAGATACGCAGTATTTT.

The chain combines TRBV19 with TRBJ2-1, with 13 bases identical to TRBD2. Germline V gene data show CDR1 as LNHDA and CDR2 as SQIVND (reference sequence). The junction had 11 bases not matched to a gene; V was cut back by 5 bases and J by 4 bases. The CDR3 sequence is 18 residues long. The CDR3 DNA reads TGTGCCAGTAGTCTTAGGATTGGGACTAGCGGGACTTACAATGAGCAGTTCTTC. Its protein product is CASSLRIGTSGTYNEQFF.

The V call is TRBV2, the J call TRBJ2-4; the match to TRBD1 covers 11 bases. The CDR3 is 16 amino acids. V shed 4 bases and J 0 bases; nucleotides not matched to a gene: 2. Germline V gene data show CDR1 as SNHLY and CDR2 as FYNNEI. CDR3 loop: CASSADRGLAKNIQYF. DNA of the CDR3: TGTGCCAGCAGTGCGGACAGGGGGCTAGCCAAAAACATTCAGTACTTC.

Only a few counts were recorded for this clone. CDR3: CASSHTGIYNEQFF. The CDR3 DNA follows: TGTGCCAGCAGCCATACCGGGATTTACAATGAGCAGTTCTTC. The V call is TRBV7-9, the J call TRBJ2-1, with TRBD2 as a possible D gene (5 bases). Germline CDR1 and CDR2: SEHNR and FQNEAQ (reference sequence). The CDR3 is 14 amino acids. V dropped 5 bases and J dropped 4 bases, with 12 bases sitting between them.

The CDR3 region is CASSPSAAAADEQYF. The CDR3 region has the DNA TGTGCCAGCAGTCCGTCTGCAGCGGCGGCGGACGAGCAGTACTTC. V gene TRBV28 combines with J gene TRBJ2-7; D may be TRBD2 (5 bases). CDR1 and CDR2 (germline): MDHEN, SYDVKM. V was trimmed by 5 bases and J by 5 bases, leaving 19 bases between them. The CDR3 has 15 amino acids.

This clone appeared a single time. The chain employs TRBV7-2 and TRBJ2-5, with a possible D match to TRBD2 (6 bases). Germline CDR1 SGHTA, CDR2 FQGNSA. The CDR3 sequence is 14 residues long. Trimming removed 5 bases from V and 2 bases from J, with 12 bases in between. CDR3 coding DNA: TGTGCCAGCAGCCCCATTGGGACTCAAGAGACCCAGTACTTC. Encoded protein: CASSPIGTQETQYF.

The gene calls are TRBV6-5 and TRBJ2-2, with D perhaps matching TRBD2 (7 bases). The CDR3 has 15 residues. V lost 6 bases and J lost 5, with 16 bases in between. The germline V gene has CDR1 MNHEY and CDR2 SVGAGI. CDR3 bases: TGTGCCAGCAGCAGGGGCGGGAGTATTACCGGGGAGCTGTTTTTT. This gives the protein CASSRGGSITGELFF.

The rearrangement uses TRBV18 and TRBJ1-1; D might be TRBD1 (5 bases). This CDR3 is 13 amino acids long. Germline loops: CDR1 KGHSH, CDR2 LQKENI. V gave up 2 bases and J gave up 3 bases, with 7 bases separating them. This chain's CDR3 is CASSPMTDTEAFF. The CDR3 nucleotides read TGTGCCAGCTCACCAATGACAGACACTGAAGCTTTCTTT.

V gene TRBV5-1 combines with J gene TRBJ2-1, with no clear D. Trimming removed 0 bases at V and 2 bases at J, with 9 bases between. Germline assignment: CDR1 SGHRS and CDR2 YFSETQ. This CDR3 region has 15 residues. The DNA for the CDR3 is TGCGCCAGCAGCTTGGGGAGTAGTGCCTACAATGAGCAGTTCTTC. Its translation: CASSLGSSAYNEQFF.

This rearrangement joins TRBV28 to TRBJ1-1; perhaps TRBD1 as D (6 bases). This CDR3 has 17 residues. V lost 6 bases to trimming and J lost 0 bases, with 20 bases between them. Germline V gene sequence: CDR1 MDHEN, CDR2 SYDVKM. The CDR3 bases are TGTGCCAGCAGACAAACTCGCGGACAGTCCATGAACACTGAAGCTTTCTTT. Amino acid sequence: CASRQTRGQSMNTEAFF.